The clone carrying this TCR beta chain was seen only a few times. Repertoires were generated with immunoSEQ multiplex PCR, while TCRdb's copy carries only in-frame clones and drops some. This sample has some 10,000 clones, with about 91% found just once. This entry comes from a study of graft-versus-host responses after intestinal transplantation. Trimming took 6 bases from V and 4 from J, leaving 12 bases between them. The CDR3 consists of 13 residues. CDR1 and CDR2 from the germline V gene are MDHEN and SYDVKM. The sequencing used PBMCs, collected almost 70 days after transplant. The receptor was isolated from a human patient who received an intestinal transplant, so some T cells may come from the graft donor. J is TRBJ1-1 and V is TRBV28; no definite D call. The CDR3 DNA reads as TGTGCCAGCAGCACCCCAGGCTTCACTGAAGCTTTCTTT. Encoded protein: CASSTPGFTEAFF.